This record concerns one T cell receptor (beta chain) sequence. V dropped 0 bases and J dropped 4; count of bases not matched to a gene: 4. CDR1 is SGDLS and CDR2 is YYNGEE in the germline V gene. The CDR3 spans 15 residues. RNA transcripts yielded amplified TCR beta CDR3 regions. The HTBI primer set drove a first-round RT-PCR of the TCR CDR3. Via MiXCR, TCRdb re-called the multiplex PCR reads, giving one row per CDR3 protein. Here the sample spans around 700,000 distinct CDR3 sequences, under 45% being singletons. This entry belongs to a study of T cells in Graves' hyperthyroidism and ophthalmopathy. For the diagnoses, clinical symptoms, serum thyroxine and TRAb, thyroid ultrasound and orbital computed tomography were used.

Sample: blood. The clonotype was recovered from a woman in her 40s with Graves' hyperthyroidism. The V gene is TRBV9, the J gene TRBJ1-3; 7 nucleotides match TRBD1. The chain's CDR3 is CASSVGDRAGNTIYF. For the CDR3, the DNA is TGTGCCAGCAGCGTAGGAGACAGGGCCGGAAACACCATATATTTT.